This is a list of T cell receptor beta chains from one sample in a study of T cell responses to AZD1222 COVID-19 vaccine. Only in-frame clones appear in the TCRdb table, and some are missing; sequencing was by immunoSEQ multiplex PCR. The sample carries roughly 180,000 clones, 85% to 95% recorded once. The input for sequencing was peripheral blood, taken on day 0 of AZD1222 vaccination. The receptor set was obtained from an adult in good health. Both conserved end residues are part of each CDR3. D genes are given only for firm matches. Size is omitted from some rows. Given values are once, few, many or a class for expanded clones.

d_call: NA; clone_size: NA; j_call: TRBJ1-4; cdr3_length: 17; v_call: TRBV7-2; cdr3_aa: CASSEGYRDGTNEKLFF; cdr3_nt: TGTGCCAGCTCCGAAGGTTACAGGGACGGCACTAATGAAAAACTGTTTTTT
d_call: TRBD1; clone_size: NA; j_call: TRBJ2-7; cdr3_length: 16; v_call: TRBV28; cdr3_aa: CASSLGTGGASYEQYF; cdr3_nt: TGTGCCAGCAGTCTAGGGACAGGGGGCGCGAGCTACGAGCAGTACTTC
d_call: TRBD2; clone_size: once; j_call: TRBJ2-1; cdr3_length: 15; v_call: TRBV15; cdr3_aa: CATSPILAGAVEQFF; cdr3_nt: TGTGCCACCAGCCCTATTCTAGCGGGAGCGGTTGAGCAGTTCTTC
d_call: NA; clone_size: NA; j_call: TRBJ1-2; cdr3_length: 16; v_call: TRBV2; cdr3_aa: CASTTSGQAVNYGYTF; cdr3_nt: TGTGCCAGCACGACGAGCGGCCAGGCCGTAAACTATGGCTACACCTTC
d_call: NA; clone_size: NA; j_call: TRBJ1-2; cdr3_length: 12; v_call: TRBV28; cdr3_aa: CASSSDSYGYTF; cdr3_nt: TGTGCCAGCAGTTCTGACAGCTATGGCTACACCTTC
d_call: NA; clone_size: NA; j_call: TRBJ1-1; cdr3_length: 16; v_call: TRBV11-2; cdr3_aa: CASSLSPEGMNTEAFF; cdr3_nt: TGTGCCAGCAGCTTATCCCCGGAGGGGATGAACACTGAAGCTTTCTTT
d_call: NA; clone_size: NA; j_call: TRBJ1-4; cdr3_length: 11; v_call: TRBV29-1; cdr3_aa: CSALRDEKLFF; cdr3_nt: TGCAGCGCCCTCAGGGACGAAAAACTGTTTTTT
d_call: NA; clone_size: NA; j_call: TRBJ2-2; cdr3_length: 13; v_call: TRBV28; cdr3_aa: CASSFADTGELFF; cdr3_nt: TGTGCCAGCAGTTTCGCCGACACCGGGGAGCTGTTTTTT
d_call: TRBD2; clone_size: NA; j_call: TRBJ2-7; cdr3_length: 14; v_call: TRBV7-2; cdr3_aa: CASSSQGGLDEQYF; cdr3_nt: TGTGCCAGCAGCTCCCAGGGAGGGTTGGACGAGCAGTACTTC
d_call: NA; clone_size: NA; j_call: TRBJ2-5; cdr3_length: 11; v_call: TRBV12-5; cdr3_aa: CASGLEETQYF; cdr3_nt: TGTGCTAGTGGCCTCGAAGAGACCCAGTACTTC
d_call: NA; clone_size: NA; j_call: TRBJ2-5; cdr3_length: 11; v_call: TRBV28; cdr3_aa: CASSPRGQQYF; cdr3_nt: TGTGCCAGCAGTCCCCGGGGCCAGCAGTACTTC
d_call: NA; clone_size: NA; j_call: TRBJ2-7; cdr3_length: 13; v_call: TRBV10-1; cdr3_aa: CASIPTPVYEQYF; cdr3_nt: TGCGCCAGCATCCCCACACCAGTCTACGAGCAGTACTTC